This TCR beta chain came from a study of response to subunit inactivated influenza vaccine. From the RT-PCR reads, TCRdb called clonotypes with MiXCR, one entry per CDR3 protein. The sample comprises about 800,000 distinct CDR3 sequences, 21% of which are singletons, and about a tenth rests with the top ten. Remarks on this clonotype: Its target is not known.

This CDR3 spans 13 amino acids. V gave up 5 bases and J gave up 7 bases, with 12 bases separating them. Germline CDR1 and CDR2: SNHLY and FYNNEI. Overall study findings and caveats: Authors suggested few new T cells are recruited by each seasonal influenza vaccination.

The source was PBMCs from blood, collected around 5 days after vaccination. The chain links TRBV2 to TRBJ2-1; D possibly corresponds to TRBD1 (6 bases). The source of this sequence is a man in his forties or fifties who received an inactivated influenza vaccine. CDR3 sequence: CASSPNRDNEQFF. The CDR3 nucleotides read TGTGCCAGCAGTCCTAACAGGGATAATGAGCAGTTCTTC.